This T cell receptor (beta chain) originates from a study of blood T cell repertoires in COVID-19. Study-level information: COVID-19 samples, acute and convalescent, were from the United States, Italy and Spain.

Trimming removed 1 base from V and 5 bases from J, with 3 bases in between. The CDR3 has 12 amino acids. The V gene's germline CDR1 is LGHNT and CDR2 FRNRAP. Generated by immunoSEQ multiplex PCR, the TCRdb table keeps only in-frame clones and is missing some. The data contain 300,000 to 400,000 clones, about nine tenths of them seen just once; the ten biggest clones take up under 3.5%. This TCR was sampled from a woman between 25 and 40 years old with COVID-19, enrolled during active disease. Sequenced sample: peripheral blood. V usage is TRBV12-5 and J usage is TRBJ1-5; D is unclear. The CDR3 region has the DNA TGTGCTAGTGGTTTGGACTATCAGCCCCAGCATTTT. This codes for CASGLDYQPQHF.